A single sample is the source of the 27 T cell receptor beta chains below, sequenced in a study of cytomegalovirus exposure and HLA in healthy donors. The PCR had 60 Vbeta and 13 Jbeta primers. The method was immunoSEQ multiplex PCR; TCRdb's version includes in-frame clones alone and lacks a portion of them. The sample holds 150,000 or so clones, over 70% seen once. Sequencing input: PBMCs. These receptors originate from a man aged 25 to 40 in good health and CMV-seronegative.

The rearrangement joins TRBV5-6 to TRBJ2-4; the match to TRBD1 covers 10 bases. This CDR3 comprises 17 residues. The ends lost 4 bases at V and 0 bases at J; junction bases unmatched: 7. Germline V gives CDR1 SGHDT, CDR2 YYEEEE. CDR3 in amino acids: CASSAIGQGVAKNIQYF. For the CDR3, the DNA is TGTGCCAGCAGCGCGATCGGACAGGGGGTAGCCAAAAACATTCAGTACTTC.

In DNA form, the CDR3 reads TGTGCCAGCAGTGAAGAGGCGGGAGGCAGGGATACGCAGTATTTT. It yields the protein CASSEEAGGRDTQYF. V is TRBV6-1 and J is TRBJ2-3; 8 bases line up with TRBD2. Trimming cost V 1 base and J 6 bases; bases outside gene matches: 6. The CDR3 length is 15 residues. Germline V CDR1 and CDR2: MNHNS, SASEGT.

The rearrangement uses TRBV7-9 and TRBJ2-7; 7 positions agree with TRBD1. The germline V gene encodes CDR1 SEHNR and CDR2 FQNEAQ (reference sequence). V trimming: 1 base; J trimming: 6 bases; junction bases outside the gene matches: 15. This CDR3 comprises 17 residues. The CDR3 DNA sequence: TGTGCCAGCAGCTTAGGGGGCGGACAGGCGGCAAGGGGCGAGCAGTACTTC. This translates into CASSLGGGQAARGEQYF.

In its sample, this clone was seen a few times. This sample includes further DNA sequences coding for the same CDR3. The chain combines TRBV18 with TRBJ1-1; D is unresolved. Germline CDR1 and CDR2: KGHSH and LQKENI. This CDR3 has 15 amino acids. V shed 0 bases and J shed 5 bases, with 13 bases lying between them. In DNA form, the CDR3 reads TGTGCCAGCTCACCACCGGAGGGAGGAGGGACTGAAGCTTTCTTT. This encodes CASSPPEGGGTEAFF.

The J gene is TRBJ1-2, the V gene TRBV5-6; weak D call: TRBD1 (5 bases). This CDR3 spans 15 amino acids. Germline-derived CDR1 and CDR2 are SGHDT and YYEEEE. The V gene lost 0 bases and the J gene lost 1 base, with 10 bases spanning the gap. The CDR3 sequence: CASSLDAGLNYGYTF. DNA for the CDR3: TGTGCCAGCAGCTTGGATGCAGGGCTTAACTATGGCTACACCTTC.

The chain has TRBV14 and TRBJ1-2; no clear D. The CDR3 loop spans 14 amino acids. Germline V gene data show CDR1 as SGHDN and CDR2 as FVKESK. The germline V and J ends were trimmed by 4 bases and 1 base, with 10 bases remaining between them. The CDR3 loop is CASSPGTVNYGYTF. The CDR3 DNA reads TGTGCCAGCAGCCCGGGAACAGTTAACTATGGCTACACCTTC.

This clone was observed a few times. The chain employs TRBV5-1 and TRBJ2-3; TRBD2 agrees at 8 bases. This CDR3 is 18 amino acids long. J lost 2 bases, V lost 0 bases, and 11 bases had no gene match. Germline loops: CDR1 SGHRS, CDR2 YFSETQ. CDR3 coding DNA: TGCGCCAGCAGCTTGGGGGGGACACGACTAGCGCCCACAGATACGCAGTATTTT. It yields the protein CASSLGGTRLAPTDTQYF.

The chain joins TRBV5-1 to TRBJ1-5; D may be TRBD1 (6 bases). The CDR3 runs to 14 residues. Germline V gives CDR1 SGHRS, CDR2 YFSETQ. The V end lost 1 base, the J end lost 2 bases, and 7 bases lay between the germline ends. DNA of the CDR3: TGCGCCAGCAGCTTGTCAGGGGGCAATCAGCCCCAGCATTTT. This translates into CASSLSGGNQPQHF. Full variable domain (remainder filled in from reference TRBV5-1 and TRBJ1-5): KAGVTQTPRYLIKTRGQQVTLSCSPISGHRSVSWYQQTPGQGLQFLFEYFSETQRNKGNFPGRFSGRQFSNSRSEMNVSTLELGDSALYLCASSLSGGNQPQHFGDGTRLSIL.

V is TRBV30 and J is TRBJ1-5; 8 positions match TRBD1. Germline CDR1 and CDR2: GTSNPN and SVGIG (reference sequence). The V gene end was trimmed by 1 base and the J gene end by 2 bases; junction bases not matched to a gene: 4. The CDR3 has 15 residues. CDR3 coding DNA: TGTGCCTGGAGTGAGACAGGGGACGGCAATCAGCCCCAGCATTTT. It encodes CAWSETGDGNQPQHF.

The J gene is TRBJ2-5, the V gene TRBV5-1; D is uncertain. The end of the DNA aligns better with TRBJ2-7, so the J call may be wrong. The CDR3 covers 14 residues. In germline, CDR1 is SGHRS, CDR2 YFSETQ. CDR3 in DNA: TGCGCCAGCAGCTTTGTAGGAATAAACTACGAGCAGTACTTC. This sequence encodes CASSFVGINYEQYF.

This clone came up a few times. This sequence joins TRBV6-5 and TRBJ2-7, with 9 positions matching TRBD1. Germline V CDR1 and CDR2: MNHEY, SVGAGI. This CDR3 has 15 amino acids. J gave up 7 bases and V 0 bases, and 7 bases lay outside the gene matches. Here the CDR3 reads CASSYSPLTGGEQYF. The CDR3 DNA reads as TGTGCCAGCAGTTACTCCCCGCTGACAGGGGGGGAGCAGTACTTC.

The chain links TRBV19 to TRBJ2-1; TRBD2 is a possible D gene (6 bases). V was cut by 4 bases and J by 7 bases, with 17 bases left in between. The CDR3 is 15 amino acids. CDR1 and CDR2 from the germline V gene are LNHDA and SQIVND (reference sequence). The CDR3 DNA is TGTGCCAGTAGTAGGGGACTTTCCCCGGTAAATGAGCAGTTCTTC. Translated: CASSRGLSPVNEQFF.

The chain employs TRBV20-1 and TRBJ1-2; D perhaps matches TRBD1 (5 bases). CDR1 is DFQATT and CDR2 is SNEGSKA in the germline V gene (reference sequence). Trimming shortened V by 6 bases and J by 4 bases, and 9 bases separated the two germline ends. The CDR3 contains 11 residues. Here the CDR3 reads CSAGGGYGYTF. CDR3 DNA sequence: TGCAGTGCGGGGGGGGGCTATGGCTACACCTTC.

The chain uses TRBV10-2 and TRBJ2-3; the D gene is possibly TRBD2 (5 bases). CDR1 WSHSY and CDR2 SAAADI come from the germline V gene. This CDR3 has 13 amino acids. The ends were cut back, 5 bases at V and 6 bases at J, with 12 bases in the middle. In nucleotides, the CDR3 is TGCGCCAGCAGTCTGAGTCCGGGGGATACGCAGTATTTT. Its translation is CASSLSPGDTQYF.

The chain is built from TRBV7-3 and TRBJ2-6, with D perhaps matching TRBD1 (6 bases). Germline-derived CDR1 and CDR2 are SGHTA and FQGTGA. The V end was cut by 4 bases, the J end by 0 bases, with 16 bases between. The CDR3 runs 18 residues. CDR3 residues: CASSSSWDTSSGANVLTF. CDR3 sequence (DNA): TGTGCCAGCAGCTCGTCCTGGGACACGAGCTCTGGGGCCAACGTCCTGACTTTC.

V gene TRBV19 combines with J gene TRBJ2-6; TRBD1 agrees at 10 bases. The V gene's germline CDR1 is LNHDA and CDR2 SQIVND (reference sequence). CDR3 length: 18 residues. J gave up 0 bases and V 7 bases, and 9 bases lay outside the gene matches. The CDR3 reads CASTGKGTGVSGANVLTF. CDR3 DNA sequence: TGTGCCAGTACGGGCAAAGGGACAGGGGTCTCTGGGGCCAACGTCCTGACTTTC.

J is TRBJ2-5 and V is TRBV2, with a possible D match to TRBD2 (6 bases). Trimming removed 7 bases from V and 4 bases from J, with 10 bases in between. This CDR3 contains 12 residues. Germline V lookup: CDR1 SNHLY, CDR2 FYNNEI. The CDR3 region is CASTGTRETQYF. CDR3 DNA: TGTGCCAGCACCGGGACTCGAGAGACCCAGTACTTC.

This chain joins TRBV7-2 and TRBJ1-1; 7 bases are shared with TRBD1. The germline CDR1 and CDR2 sequences are SGHTA and FQGNSA. J gave up 7 bases and V 1 base, and 6 bases lay outside the gene matches. The CDR3 runs 14 residues. In nucleotides, the CDR3 is TGTGCCAGCAGCTTAGGGAAAGGGACAGTTGAAGCTTTCTTT. Residues: CASSLGKGTVEAFF.

The chain joins TRBV29-1 to TRBJ2-1, with TRBD2 matching 10 bases. CDR1 is SQVTM and CDR2 is ANQGSEA in the germline V gene. V shed 6 bases, J shed 2 bases, and the junction held 4 bases outside the gene matches. The CDR3 has 14 residues. CDR3 coding DNA: TGCAGCGTGGCTAGCGGGAGTGCCTACAATGAGCAGTTCTTC. Translating it yields CSVASGSAYNEQFF.

In nucleotides, the CDR3 is TGTGCCAGCAGCTCAGGACAGCAGAACACTGAAGCTTTCTTT. This translates into CASSSGQQNTEAFF. V is TRBV9 and J is TRBJ1-1; D possibly corresponds to TRBD1 (6 bases). The CDR3 loop spans 14 amino acids. V lost 4 bases and J 1 base, leaving 11 bases between the germline ends. CDR1 and CDR2 (germline): SGDLS, YYNGEE.

This chain connects TRBV14 to TRBJ1-2; unclear D gene. The CDR3 totals 13 residues. Trimming removed 3 bases from V and 4 bases from J, with 9 bases in between. CDR1 SGHDN and CDR2 FVKESK come from the germline V gene. CDR3: CASSHPGGYGYTF. CDR3 DNA sequence: TGTGCCAGCAGCCACCCGGGTGGCTATGGCTACACCTTC.

The sample holds a few counts of this clone. This sequence joins TRBV9 and TRBJ1-3; D not resolved. Germline assignment: CDR1 SGDLS and CDR2 YYNGEE. The CDR3 totals 15 residues. Between the trimmed V and J ends, which lost 4 bases and 4 bases, there was a span of 15 bases. As DNA, the CDR3 is TGTGCCAGCAGCCCTAATAAAAAGCGGGGAAACACCATATATTTT. Translation: CASSPNKKRGNTIYF. Looking up the rest from reference TRBV9 and TRBJ1-3 gives the full variable domain: DSGVTQTPKHLITATGQRVTLRCSPRSGDLSVYWYQQSLDQGLQFLIQYYNGEERAKGNILERFSAQQFPDLHSELNLSSLELGDSALYFCASSPNKKRGNTIYFGEGSWLTVV.

The rearrangement links TRBV29-1 to TRBJ2-6; 8 bases fit TRBD2. Germline V gene lookup returns CDR1 SQVTM and CDR2 ANQGSEA. This CDR3 has 15 residues. Trimming cost V 3 bases and J 4 bases; bases outside gene matches: 5. CDR3 residues: CSVDRGGSGANVLTF. For the CDR3, the DNA is TGCAGCGTTGATCGGGGGGGGTCCGGGGCCAACGTCCTGACTTTC.

The V and J genes are TRBV28 and TRBJ1-4; tentatively, D is TRBD1 (6 bases). The V gene lost 2 bases and the J gene lost 4 bases, with 11 bases spanning the gap. Per the germline V gene, CDR1 is MDHEN and CDR2 is SYDVKM. This CDR3 is 15 amino acids long. The CDR3 spells CASSLMGQFNEKLFF. In DNA, the CDR3 is TGTGCCAGCAGTTTAATGGGACAATTTAATGAAAAACTGTTTTTT.

The chain has TRBV19 and TRBJ1-4; D not certain. The V gene's germline CDR1 is LNHDA and CDR2 SQIVND (reference sequence). V lost 5 bases and J 0 bases, leaving 10 bases between the germline ends. The CDR3 is made up of 15 amino acids. In nucleotides, the CDR3 is TGTGCCAGTAGTCCTACCCATGCAACTAATGAAAAACTGTTTTTT. Amino acids: CASSPTHATNEKLFF.

The count of this clone is one. The rearrangement uses TRBV27 and TRBJ2-7, with 11 nucleotides matching TRBD2. This CDR3 comprises 15 residues. CDR1 is MNHEY and CDR2 is SMNVEV in the germline V gene (reference sequence). V was pared by 3 bases and J by 4 bases, with 5 bases of the junction left unmatched. CDR3 loop: CASSFSSGRSYEQYF. CDR3 nucleotide sequence: TGTGCCAGCAGTTTCTCTAGCGGGAGGAGTTACGAGCAGTACTTC.

This chain uses TRBV20-1 with TRBJ2-5; D is possibly TRBD2 (6 bases). V lost 5 bases to trimming and J lost 9 bases, with 13 bases between them. CDR1 is DFQATT, CDR2 SNEGSKA, per germline (reference sequence). CDR3 size: 11 residues. This CDR3 is CSASLARPQYF. DNA for the CDR3: TGCAGTGCTTCCCTAGCGAGACCCCAGTACTTC.